These T cell receptor beta chains were read from a single sample in a study of monozygotic twins with inflammatory bowel disease. TCRdb reprocessed the 5' RACE reads, with one entry per CDR3 protein and no DNA. This sample's clone table lists about 350,000 distinct CDR3 sequences. The sequenced material came from blood. The receptors originated from a human donor with ulcerative colitis or Crohn's disease, or a healthy co-twin of an affected twin (not recorded which). Both conserved end residues are part of each CDR3.

v_gene	j_gene	CDR3aa
TRBV5-1	TRBJ2-7	CASSPGTADYEQYF
TRBV11-2	TRBJ2-3	CASSQTGAKDTQYF
TRBV19	TRBJ1-1	CASSTTGGGEAFF
TRBV7-8	TRBJ2-7	CASSSILAANSYEQYF
TRBV27	TRBJ2-1	CASSFFASELAGSSYNEQFF
TRBV3-1	TRBJ1-2	CASSPHRDRDGYTF
TRBV9	TRBJ2-2	CASSVASSATGELFF
TRBV5-1	TRBJ1-2	CASSLGGVKDGYTF
TRBV2	TRBJ2-7	CATLPGRSSYEQYF
TRBV15	TRBJ1-5	CATDGGAGKPQHF
TRBV9	TRBJ2-3	CASSEAGSGTDTQYF
TRBV20-1	TRBJ2-1	CSADPRTGYHNEQFF
TRBV5-5	TRBJ2-2	CASPEMNTGELFF
TRBV5-1	TRBJ1-1	CASSLGQIMNTEAFF